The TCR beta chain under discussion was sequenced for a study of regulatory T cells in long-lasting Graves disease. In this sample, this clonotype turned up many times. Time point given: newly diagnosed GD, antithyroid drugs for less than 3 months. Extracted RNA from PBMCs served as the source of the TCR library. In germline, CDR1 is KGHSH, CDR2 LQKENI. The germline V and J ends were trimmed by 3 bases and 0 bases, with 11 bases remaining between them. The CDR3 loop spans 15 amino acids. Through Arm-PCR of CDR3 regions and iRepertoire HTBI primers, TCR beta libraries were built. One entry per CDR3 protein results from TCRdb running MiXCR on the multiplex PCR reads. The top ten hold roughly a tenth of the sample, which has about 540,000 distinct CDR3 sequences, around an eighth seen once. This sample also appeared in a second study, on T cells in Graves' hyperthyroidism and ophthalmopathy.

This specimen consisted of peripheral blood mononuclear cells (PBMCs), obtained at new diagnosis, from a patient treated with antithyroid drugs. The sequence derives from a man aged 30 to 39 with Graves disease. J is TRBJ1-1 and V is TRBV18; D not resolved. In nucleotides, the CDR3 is TGTGCCAGCTCACCCGTTGAGAACCTGAACACTGAAGCTTTCTTT. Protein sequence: CASSPVENLNTEAFF.